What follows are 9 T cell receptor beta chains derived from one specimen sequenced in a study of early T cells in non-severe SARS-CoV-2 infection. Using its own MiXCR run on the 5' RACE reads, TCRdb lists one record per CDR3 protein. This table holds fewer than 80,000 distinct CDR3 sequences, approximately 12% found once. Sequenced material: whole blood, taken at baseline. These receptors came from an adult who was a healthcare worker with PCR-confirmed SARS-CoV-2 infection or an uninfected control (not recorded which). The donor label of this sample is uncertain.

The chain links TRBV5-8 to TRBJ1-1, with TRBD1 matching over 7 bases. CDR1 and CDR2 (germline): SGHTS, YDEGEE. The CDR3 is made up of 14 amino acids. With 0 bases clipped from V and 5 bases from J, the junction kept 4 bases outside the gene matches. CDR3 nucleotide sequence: TGTGCCAGCAGCTTGGACAGGGGTAGGACTGAAGCTTTCTTT. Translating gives CASSLDRGRTEAFF.

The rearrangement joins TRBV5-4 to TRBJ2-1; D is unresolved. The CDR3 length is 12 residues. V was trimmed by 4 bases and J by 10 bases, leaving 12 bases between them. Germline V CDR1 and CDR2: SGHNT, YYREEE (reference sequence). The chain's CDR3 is CASSKTIGEQFF. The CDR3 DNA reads TGTGCCAGCAGCAAAACGATAGGAGAGCAGTTCTTC. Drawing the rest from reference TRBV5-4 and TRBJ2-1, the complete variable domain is ETGVTQSPTHLIKTRGQQVTLRCSSQSGHNTVSWYQQALGQGPQFIFQYYREEENGRGNFPPRFSGLQFPNYSSELNVNALELDDSALYLCASSKTIGEQFFGPGTRLTVL.

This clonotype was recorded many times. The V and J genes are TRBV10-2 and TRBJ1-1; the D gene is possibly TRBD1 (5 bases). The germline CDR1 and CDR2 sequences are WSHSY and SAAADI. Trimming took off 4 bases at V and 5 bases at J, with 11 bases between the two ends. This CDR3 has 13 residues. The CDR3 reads CASSGGNLTEAFF. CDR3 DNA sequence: TGCGCCAGCAGTGGGGGGAATCTGACTGAAGCTTTCTTT.

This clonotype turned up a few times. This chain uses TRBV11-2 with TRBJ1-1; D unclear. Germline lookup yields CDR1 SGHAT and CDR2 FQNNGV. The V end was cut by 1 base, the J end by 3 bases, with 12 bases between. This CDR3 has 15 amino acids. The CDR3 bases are TGTGCCAGCAGCTTAGTTGGCAGTCGATACACTGAAGCTTTCTTT. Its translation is CASSLVGSRYTEAFF.

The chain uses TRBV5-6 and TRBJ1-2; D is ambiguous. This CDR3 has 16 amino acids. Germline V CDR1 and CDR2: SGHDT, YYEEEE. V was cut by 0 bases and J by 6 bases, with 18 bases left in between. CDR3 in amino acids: CASSLAPVGRINGYTF. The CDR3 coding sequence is TGTGCCAGCAGCTTGGCTCCAGTAGGGAGGATCAATGGCTACACCTTC.

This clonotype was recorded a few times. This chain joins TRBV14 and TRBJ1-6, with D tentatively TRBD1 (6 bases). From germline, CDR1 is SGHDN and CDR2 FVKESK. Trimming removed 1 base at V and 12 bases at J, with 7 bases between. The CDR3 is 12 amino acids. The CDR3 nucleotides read TGTGCCAGCAGCCAAGTGGGACAACCCCTCCACTTT. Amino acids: CASSQVGQPLHF.

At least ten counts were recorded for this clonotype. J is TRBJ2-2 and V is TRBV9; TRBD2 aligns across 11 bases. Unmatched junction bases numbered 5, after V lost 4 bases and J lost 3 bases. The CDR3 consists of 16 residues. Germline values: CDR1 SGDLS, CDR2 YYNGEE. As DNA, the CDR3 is TGTGCCAGCAGCCGCGGACTAGCGGGTGACACCGGGGAGCTGTTTTTT. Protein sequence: CASSRGLAGDTGELFF.

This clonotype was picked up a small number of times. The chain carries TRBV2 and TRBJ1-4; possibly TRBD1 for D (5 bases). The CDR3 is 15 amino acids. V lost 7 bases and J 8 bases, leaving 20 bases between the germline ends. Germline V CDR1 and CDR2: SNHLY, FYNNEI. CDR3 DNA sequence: TGTGCCAGCAACCCTTCCCCAGGGCTTGAGGAAAAACTGTTTTTT. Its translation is CASNPSPGLEEKLFF.

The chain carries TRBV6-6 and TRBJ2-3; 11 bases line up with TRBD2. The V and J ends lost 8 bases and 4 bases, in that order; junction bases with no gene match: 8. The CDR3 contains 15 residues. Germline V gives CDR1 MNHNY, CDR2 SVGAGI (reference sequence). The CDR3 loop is CASGVAGGLADTQYF. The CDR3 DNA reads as TGTGCCAGCGGGGTAGCGGGGGGGCTGGCAGATACGCAGTATTTT.